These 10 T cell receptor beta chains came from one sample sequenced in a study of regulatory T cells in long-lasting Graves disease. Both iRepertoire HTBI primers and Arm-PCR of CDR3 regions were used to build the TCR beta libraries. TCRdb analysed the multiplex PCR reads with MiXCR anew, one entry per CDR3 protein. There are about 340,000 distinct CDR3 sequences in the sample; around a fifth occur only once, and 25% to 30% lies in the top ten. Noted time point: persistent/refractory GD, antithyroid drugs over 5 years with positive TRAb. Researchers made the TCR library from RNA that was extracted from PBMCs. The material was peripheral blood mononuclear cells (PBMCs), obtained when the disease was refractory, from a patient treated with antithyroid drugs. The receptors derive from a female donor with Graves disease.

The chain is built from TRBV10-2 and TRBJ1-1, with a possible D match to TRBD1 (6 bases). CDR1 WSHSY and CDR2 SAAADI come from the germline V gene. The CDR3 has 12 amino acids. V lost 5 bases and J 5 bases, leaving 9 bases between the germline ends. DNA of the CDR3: TGCGCCAGCAGTATGCAGGGGACTGAAGCTTTCTTT. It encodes CASSMQGTEAFF.

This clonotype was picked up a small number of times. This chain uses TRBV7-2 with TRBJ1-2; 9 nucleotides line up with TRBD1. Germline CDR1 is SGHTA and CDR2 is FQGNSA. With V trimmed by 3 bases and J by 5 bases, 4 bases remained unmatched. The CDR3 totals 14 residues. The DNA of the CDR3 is TGTGCCAGCAGCTTCGGACAGGGGTGGTATGGCTACACCTTC. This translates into CASSFGQGWYGYTF.

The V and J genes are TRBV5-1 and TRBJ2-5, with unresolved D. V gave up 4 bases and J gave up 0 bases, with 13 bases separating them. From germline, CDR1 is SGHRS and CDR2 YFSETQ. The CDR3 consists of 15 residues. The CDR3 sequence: CASSLSRRNQETQYF. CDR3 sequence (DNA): TGCGCCAGCAGCCTCTCGAGGCGGAACCAAGAGACCCAGTACTTC.

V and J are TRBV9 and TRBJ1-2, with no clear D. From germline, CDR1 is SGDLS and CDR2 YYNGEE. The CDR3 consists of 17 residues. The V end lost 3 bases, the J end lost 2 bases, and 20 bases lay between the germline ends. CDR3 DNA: TGTGCCAGCAGCGCCTTCCCGAGGGAACGGTTGAACTATGGCTACACCTTC. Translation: CASSAFPRERLNYGYTF.

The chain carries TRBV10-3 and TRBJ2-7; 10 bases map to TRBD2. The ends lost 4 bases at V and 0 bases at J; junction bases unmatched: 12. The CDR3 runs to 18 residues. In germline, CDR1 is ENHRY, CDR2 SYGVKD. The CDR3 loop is CAISGVGLAVAYSYEQYF. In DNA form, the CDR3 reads TGTGCCATCAGTGGTGTAGGACTAGCGGTCGCATACTCCTACGAGCAGTACTTC.

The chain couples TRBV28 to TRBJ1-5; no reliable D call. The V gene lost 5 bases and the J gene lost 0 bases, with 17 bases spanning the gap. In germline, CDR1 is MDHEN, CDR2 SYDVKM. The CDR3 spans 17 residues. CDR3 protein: CASSLWVTADSNQPQHF. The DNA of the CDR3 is TGTGCCAGCAGTCTGTGGGTGACGGCAGATAGCAATCAGCCCCAGCATTTT. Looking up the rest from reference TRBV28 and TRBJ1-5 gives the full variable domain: DVKVTQSSRYLVKRTGEKVFLECVQDMDHENMFWYRQDPGLGLRLIYFSYDVKMKEKGDIPEGYSVSREKKERFSLILESASTNQTSMYLCASSLWVTADSNQPQHFGDGTRLSIL.

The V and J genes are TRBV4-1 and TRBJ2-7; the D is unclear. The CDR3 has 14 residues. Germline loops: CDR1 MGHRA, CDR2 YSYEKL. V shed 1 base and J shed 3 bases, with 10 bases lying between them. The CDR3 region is CASSQANFNYEQYF. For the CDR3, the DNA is TGCGCCAGCAGCCAAGCTAACTTCAACTACGAGCAGTACTTC.

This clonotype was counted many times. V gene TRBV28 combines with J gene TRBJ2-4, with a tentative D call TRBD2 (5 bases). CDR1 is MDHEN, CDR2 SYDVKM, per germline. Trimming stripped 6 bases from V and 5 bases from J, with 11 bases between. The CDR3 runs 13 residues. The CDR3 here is CASRRAVENIQYF. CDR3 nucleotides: TGTGCCAGCAGGAGGGCCGTCGAAAACATTCAGTACTTC.

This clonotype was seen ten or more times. As DNA, the CDR3 is TGTGCCAGTTCATCGATACGGTGGAACTATGGCTACACCTTC. It translates to CASSSIRWNYGYTF. The gene calls are TRBV6-1 and TRBJ1-2; the D is unclear. The CDR3 is 14 residues long. Trimming removed 9 bases from V and 2 bases from J, with 16 bases in between. Germline V gene data show CDR1 as MNHNS and CDR2 as SASEGT.

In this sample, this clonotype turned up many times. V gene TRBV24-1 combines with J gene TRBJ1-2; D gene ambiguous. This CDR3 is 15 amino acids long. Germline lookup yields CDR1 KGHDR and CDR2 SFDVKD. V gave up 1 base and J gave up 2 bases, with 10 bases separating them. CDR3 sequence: CATSDFRGKNYGYTF. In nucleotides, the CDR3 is TGTGCCACCAGTGATTTTCGGGGAAAGAACTATGGCTACACCTTC.